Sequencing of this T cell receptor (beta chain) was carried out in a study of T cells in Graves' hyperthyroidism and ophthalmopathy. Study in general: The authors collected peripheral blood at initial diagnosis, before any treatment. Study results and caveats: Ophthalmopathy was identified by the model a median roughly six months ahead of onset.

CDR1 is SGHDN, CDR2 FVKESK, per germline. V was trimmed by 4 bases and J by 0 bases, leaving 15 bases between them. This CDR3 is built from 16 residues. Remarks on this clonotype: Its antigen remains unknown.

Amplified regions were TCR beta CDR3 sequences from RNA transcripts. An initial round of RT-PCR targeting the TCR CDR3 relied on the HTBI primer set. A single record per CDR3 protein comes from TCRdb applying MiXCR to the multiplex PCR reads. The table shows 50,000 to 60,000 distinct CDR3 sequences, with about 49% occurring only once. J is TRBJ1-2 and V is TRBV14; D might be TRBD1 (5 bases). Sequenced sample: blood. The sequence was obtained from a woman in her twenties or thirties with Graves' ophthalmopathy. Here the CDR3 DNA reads TGTGCCAGCAGCCGATTGGGAGGGGCAACTAACTATGGCTACACCTTC. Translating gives CASSRLGGATNYGYTF.